This passage covers 29 T cell receptor beta chains from one sample sequenced in a study of cytomegalovirus exposure and HLA in healthy donors. Researchers ran the PCR with 60 Vbeta and 13 Jbeta primers. Clones were read by immunoSEQ multiplex PCR, and TCRdb kept only the in-frame ones, dropping some. The sample table sets out about 65,000 clones. Sequenced material: PBMCs. All receptors derive from a boy between 10 and 17 years old in good health and CMV-seronegative.

The chain has TRBV5-1 and TRBJ1-5; 9 bases fit TRBD1. CDR1 and CDR2 from the germline V gene are SGHRS and YFSETQ. The V segment lost 4 bases and the J segment 4 bases; nucleotides outside the gene matches: 3. CDR3 length: 14 amino acids. The CDR3 here is CASSRGQGNQPQHF. The CDR3 nucleotides read TGCGCCAGCAGCCGAGGACAGGGGAATCAGCCCCAGCATTTT.

The rearrangement links TRBV7-8 to TRBJ1-2, with TRBD1 matching 7 bases. CDR1 is SGHVS and CDR2 is FQNEAQ in the germline V gene. This CDR3 comprises 15 residues. After removal of 5 bases from V and 8 bases from J, the junction contained 14 bases not matched to a gene. In DNA form, the CDR3 reads TGTGCCAGCAGCCCTCGGACAGGTTGGAGTCAGGGCTACACCTTC. Translation gives CASSPRTGWSQGYTF.

The V and J genes are TRBV4-3 and TRBJ2-1; D may be TRBD2 (5 bases). Per the germline V gene, CDR1 is LGHNA and CDR2 is YSLEER. This CDR3 contains 18 residues. V lost 0 bases and J 4 bases, leaving 19 bases between the germline ends. The CDR3 DNA is TGCGCCAGCAGCCAAGAAAAGCGGAGCAAAGGTTATTACAATGAGCAGTTCTTC. Protein: CASSQEKRSKGYYNEQFF.

The chain has TRBV29-1 and TRBJ2-3, with D hard to call. CDR3 length equals 15 residues. V lost 3 bases to trimming and J lost 2 bases, with 15 bases between them. Germline V gene data show CDR1 as SQVTM and CDR2 as ANQGSEA. The CDR3 loop reads CSVDSNYEDTDTQYF. Written as DNA, the CDR3 is TGCAGCGTTGATTCGAACTACGAAGACACAGATACGCAGTATTTT.

The CDR3 DNA reads TGTGCCAGCAGCCGGGCGGGTGGGCCCTACGAGCAGTACTTC. Translation: CASSRAGGPYEQYF. The chain links TRBV5-4 to TRBJ2-7; maybe TRBD2 (5 bases). There are 14 residues in the CDR3. CDR1 is SGHNT and CDR2 is YYREEE in the germline V gene (reference sequence). The V end was cut by 4 bases, the J end by 2 bases, with 13 bases between.

This chain links TRBV29-1 with TRBJ1-2; D is unresolved. The CDR3 extends over 13 amino acids. Germline assignment: CDR1 SQVTM and CDR2 ANQGSEA. V was shortened by 3 bases and J by 4 bases, with 12 bases between the two germline ends. The CDR3: CSVEGSGVYGYTF. The CDR3 region has the DNA TGCAGCGTTGAGGGGTCCGGGGTCTATGGCTACACCTTC.

This chain uses TRBV25-1 with TRBJ2-7, with TRBD2 matching 8 bases. V lost 6 bases, J lost 1 base, and 8 bases stayed unmatched. The CDR3 length is 15 residues. Germline CDR1 and CDR2: MGHDK and SYGVNS. CDR3 residues: CASSRDSGGSYEQYF. The CDR3 DNA reads as TGTGCCAGCAGCCGGGACTCGGGAGGGTCCTACGAGCAGTACTTC.

The chain is built from TRBV19 and TRBJ2-3; 9 bases are shared with TRBD2. With V trimmed by 7 bases and J by 6 bases, 11 bases remained unmatched. The CDR3 runs 15 residues. Per germline, CDR1 LNHDA and CDR2 SQIVND (reference sequence). The CDR3 nucleotides are TGTGCCAGTAATCCTGTAGCGGGGGCCCCGGATACGCAGTATTTT. It encodes CASNPVAGAPDTQYF.

This chain connects TRBV9 to TRBJ2-1; TRBD2 matches at 11 bases. The junction had 13 bases not matched to a gene; V was cut back by 2 bases and J by 0 bases. Germline V gene sequence: CDR1 SGDLS, CDR2 YYNGEE. This CDR3 has 20 residues. The CDR3 here is CASSVPGTSGQPSSYNEQFF. The CDR3 bases are TGTGCCAGCAGCGTCCCTGGGACTAGCGGTCAGCCAAGCTCCTACAATGAGCAGTTCTTC.

The chain is built from TRBV5-4 and TRBJ2-5; 12 bases map to TRBD2. The CDR3 has 15 amino acids. With V trimmed by 4 bases and J by 2 bases, 3 bases remained unmatched. Germline-derived CDR1 and CDR2 are SGHNT and YYREEE (reference sequence). The CDR3 loop reads CASSGGTSGQETQYF. The CDR3 DNA is TGTGCCAGCAGCGGCGGGACTAGCGGGCAAGAGACCCAGTACTTC.

This rearrangement joins TRBV11-1 to TRBJ2-2; tentatively, D is TRBD1 (6 bases). The V end lost 1 base, the J end lost 0 bases, and 9 bases lay between the germline ends. This CDR3 region has 16 residues. The V gene's germline CDR1 is SGHAT and CDR2 FQDESV (reference sequence). This chain's CDR3 is CASSLVWTANTGELFF. The DNA for the CDR3 is TGTGCCAGCAGCTTAGTGTGGACAGCGAACACCGGGGAGCTGTTTTTT.

The genes are TRBV5-1 and TRBJ2-2; 12 bases line up with TRBD2. Trimming cost V 0 bases and J 2 bases; bases outside gene matches: 5. Per germline, CDR1 SGHRS and CDR2 YFSETQ. The CDR3 runs 18 residues. CDR3 region: CASSLELAGGPNTGELFF. The CDR3, as DNA: TGCGCCAGCAGCTTGGAACTAGCGGGGGGTCCCAACACCGGGGAGCTGTTTTTT.

The chain has TRBV29-1 and TRBJ2-1; tentative D call: TRBD2 (5 bases). The CDR3 contains 14 residues. Germline V gene sequence: CDR1 SQVTM, CDR2 ANQGSEA. Between the trimmed V and J ends, which lost 0 bases and 0 bases, there was a span of 6 bases. The CDR3 bases are TGCAGCGTTGAAGAGGGGAGCTCCTACAATGAGCAGTTCTTC. Translation gives CSVEEGSSYNEQFF.

V gene TRBV6-5 combines with J gene TRBJ2-5; D may be TRBD2 (7 bases). V lost 5 bases and J lost 2, with 15 bases in between. Germline lookup yields CDR1 MNHEY and CDR2 SVGAGI. The CDR3 has 15 amino acids. CDR3 nucleotides: TGTGCCAGCAGTCAAGGGGGGGGCCCTCAAGAGACCCAGTACTTC. This gives the protein CASSQGGGPQETQYF.

The chain employs TRBV7-9 and TRBJ2-2, with TRBD1 matching over 8 bases. J was trimmed by 1 base and V by 5 bases; bases with no gene match: 6. The CDR3 is 16 amino acids. CDR1 and CDR2 (germline): SEHNR, FQNEAQ (reference sequence). The CDR3, as DNA: TGTGCCAGCAGCCTTCCAGGGACAGGGAACACCGGGGAGCTGTTTTTT. This translates into CASSLPGTGNTGELFF.

V usage is TRBV18 and J usage is TRBJ1-1; TRBD1 aligns across 9 bases. Trimming removed 4 bases from V and 4 bases from J; junction bases left unmatched: 7. This CDR3 region has 15 residues. The germline CDR1 and CDR2 sequences are KGHSH and LQKENI. CDR3 DNA: TGTGCCAGCTCACTAGGGACAGGGTCGACCACTGAAGCTTTCTTT. It yields the protein CASSLGTGSTTEAFF.

CDR3 bases: TGTGCCAGCAGCCCTACAGGGGGCCCCTATGGCTACACCTTC. Its translation: CASSPTGGPYGYTF. V gene TRBV11-2 combines with J gene TRBJ1-2; TRBD1 matches at 9 bases. The CDR3 contains 14 residues. J lost 4 bases, V lost 5 bases, and 5 bases had no gene match. CDR1 is SGHAT and CDR2 is FQNNGV in the germline V gene.

The rearrangement links TRBV6-5 to TRBJ2-5; perhaps TRBD2 as D (6 bases). Germline lookup yields CDR1 MNHEY and CDR2 SVGAGI. Trimming removed 2 bases at V and 1 base at J, with 11 bases between. The CDR3 length is 15 residues. In DNA, the CDR3 is TGTGCCAGCAGTTACCTTGGGGGGACCCAAGAGACCCAGTACTTC. It codes for CASSYLGGTQETQYF.

The chain employs TRBV30 and TRBJ2-1, with TRBD1 as a possible D gene (6 bases). The CDR3 consists of 13 residues. V was shortened by 2 bases and J by 3 bases, with 8 bases between the two germline ends. Germline V gives CDR1 GTSNPN, CDR2 SVGIG (reference sequence). CDR3 loop: CAWSRDIYNEQFF. CDR3 DNA sequence: TGTGCCTGGAGTAGGGACATCTACAATGAGCAGTTCTTC.

The chain recombines TRBV5-6 with TRBJ1-5, with 9 bases matching TRBD1. With 2 bases clipped from V and 4 bases from J, the junction kept 1 base outside the gene matches. CDR3 size: 14 residues. Germline V lookup: CDR1 SGHDT, CDR2 YYEEEE. This CDR3 is CASSLGTGNQPQHF. The CDR3 bases are TGTGCCAGCAGCTTAGGGACAGGGAATCAGCCCCAGCATTTT.

The chain joins TRBV19 to TRBJ1-3, with D hard to call. CDR3 length: 17 amino acids. Trimming pared 9 bases from V and 0 bases from J, leaving 21 bases between. In germline, CDR1 is LNHDA, CDR2 SQIVND (reference sequence). The CDR3 DNA follows: TGTGCCAGCCTCGACACCCGACAACCCCACTCTGGAAACACCATATATTTT. Its translation: CASLDTRQPHSGNTIYF.

The chain joins TRBV13 to TRBJ2-3; the match to TRBD2 covers 15 bases. In germline, CDR1 is PRHDT, CDR2 FYEKMQ (reference sequence). Trimming removed 5 bases from V and 5 bases from J; junction bases left unmatched: 5. The CDR3 is 16 amino acids. The chain's CDR3 is CASSRGLAGGLDTQYF. The DNA of the CDR3 is TGTGCCAGCAGCAGAGGACTAGCGGGAGGGTTAGATACGCAGTATTTT.

The rearrangement links TRBV10-1 to TRBJ1-1; 8 nucleotides match TRBD1. V shed 4 bases, J shed 6 bases, and the junction held 4 bases outside the gene matches. The CDR3 loop spans 13 amino acids. Looked up from germline, CDR1 is WNHNN and CDR2 is SYGVQD (reference sequence). The CDR3 region is CASSAGGSPEAFF. The CDR3 DNA reads TGCGCCAGCAGTGCAGGGGGCAGCCCTGAAGCTTTCTTT.

The V gene is TRBV4-1, the J gene TRBJ1-6; a weak D match, TRBD1 (6 bases). The CDR3 contains 15 residues. Germline V gives CDR1 MGHRA, CDR2 YSYEKL. V was shortened by 5 bases and J by 7 bases, with 15 bases between the two germline ends. CDR3 DNA: TGCGCCAGCAGCGACCAGGGACACGCGAATTCACCCCTCCACTTT. Translating gives CASSDQGHANSPLHF.

This chain joins TRBV2 and TRBJ1-5, with D hard to call. CDR3 length: 13 amino acids. V was trimmed by 2 bases and J by 5 bases, leaving 7 bases between them. Looked up from germline, CDR1 is SNHLY and CDR2 is FYNNEI. The CDR3 protein is CASSESEYQPQHF. The CDR3, as DNA: TGTGCCAGCAGTGAATCAGAATATCAGCCCCAGCATTTT. The variable domain in full, completed from reference TRBV2 and TRBJ1-5, reads EPEVTQTPSHQVTQMGQEVILRCVPISNHLYFYWYRQILGQKVEFLVSFYNNEISEKSEIFDDQFSVERPDGSNFTLKIRSTKLEDSAMYFCASSESEYQPQHFGDGTRLSIL.

The chain recombines TRBV30 with TRBJ1-2; 7 bases are shared with TRBD1. The CDR3 extends over 17 amino acids. The V gene's germline CDR1 is GTSNPN and CDR2 SVGIG (reference sequence). V dropped 2 bases and J dropped 8; count of bases not matched to a gene: 20. CDR3 coding DNA: TGTGCCTGGAGTTCACGGGGGTTGGCAGGGGGTTCGAGGGGCTACACCTTC. It codes for CAWSSRGLAGGSRGYTF.

The rearrangement links TRBV11-3 to TRBJ1-1; weak D call: TRBD1 (6 bases). Trimming stripped 3 bases from V and 1 base from J, with 9 bases between. This CDR3 is built from 14 residues. Per germline, CDR1 SGHNT and CDR2 YENEEA. DNA for the CDR3: TGTGCCAGCAGCTTCGACAGGTCGAACACTGAAGCTTTCTTT. The encoded protein is CASSFDRSNTEAFF.

The V call is TRBV2, the J call TRBJ2-5, with TRBD1 matching over 9 bases. The CDR3 contains 14 residues. V gave up 6 bases and J gave up 6 bases; unmatched junction bases: 8. CDR1 is SNHLY and CDR2 is FYNNEI in the germline V gene. The CDR3 loop reads CASRDTGGGKTQYF. The DNA of the CDR3 is TGTGCCAGCAGGGATACAGGGGGCGGAAAGACCCAGTACTTC.

This chain connects TRBV4-1 to TRBJ1-1; 8 bases fit TRBD1. The CDR3 is 16 residues long. Looked up from germline, CDR1 is MGHRA and CDR2 is YSYEKL. With 0 bases clipped from V and 4 bases from J, the junction kept 7 bases outside the gene matches. The CDR3 DNA reads TGCGCCAGCAGCCAAGACGACAGGGGAAGGATCACTGAAGCTTTCTTT. As protein: CASSQDDRGRITEAFF.